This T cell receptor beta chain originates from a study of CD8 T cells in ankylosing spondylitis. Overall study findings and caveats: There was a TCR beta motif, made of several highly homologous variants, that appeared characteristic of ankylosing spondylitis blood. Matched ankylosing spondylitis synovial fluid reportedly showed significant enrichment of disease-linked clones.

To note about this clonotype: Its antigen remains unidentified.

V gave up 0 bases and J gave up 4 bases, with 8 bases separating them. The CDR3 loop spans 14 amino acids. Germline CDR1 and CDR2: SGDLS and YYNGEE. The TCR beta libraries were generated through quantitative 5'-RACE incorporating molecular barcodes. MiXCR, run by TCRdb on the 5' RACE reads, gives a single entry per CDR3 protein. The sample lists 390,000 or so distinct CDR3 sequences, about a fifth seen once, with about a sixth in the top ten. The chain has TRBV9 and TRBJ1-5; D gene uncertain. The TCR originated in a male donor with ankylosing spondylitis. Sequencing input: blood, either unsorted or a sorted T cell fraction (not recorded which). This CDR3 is CASSVDGANQPQHF. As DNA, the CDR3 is TGTGCCAGCAGCGTAGATGGAGCTAATCAGCCCCAGCATTTT.